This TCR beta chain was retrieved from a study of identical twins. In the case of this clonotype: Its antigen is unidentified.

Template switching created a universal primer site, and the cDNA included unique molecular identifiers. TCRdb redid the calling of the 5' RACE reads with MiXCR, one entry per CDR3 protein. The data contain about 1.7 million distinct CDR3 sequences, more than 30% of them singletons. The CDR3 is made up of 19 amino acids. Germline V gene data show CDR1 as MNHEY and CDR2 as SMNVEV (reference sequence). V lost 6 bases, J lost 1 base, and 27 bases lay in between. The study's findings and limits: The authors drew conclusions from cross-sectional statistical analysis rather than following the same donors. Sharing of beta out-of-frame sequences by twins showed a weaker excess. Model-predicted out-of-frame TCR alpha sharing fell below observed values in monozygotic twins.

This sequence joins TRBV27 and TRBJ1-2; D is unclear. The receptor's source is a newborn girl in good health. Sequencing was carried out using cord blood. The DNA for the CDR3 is TGTGCCAGCAGACCCCGTGGGAACGCCAACCCCCCGGGTAACTATGGCTACACCTTC. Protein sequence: CASRPRGNANPPGNYGYTF.